Each of the 3 T cell receptor beta chains below was sequenced from the same sample in a study of T cells in Graves' hyperthyroidism and ophthalmopathy. Amplification of TCR beta CDR3 regions used RNA as the template. The primer set for the first-round RT-PCR of the TCR CDR3 was HTBI. TCRdb used MiXCR to reprocess the multiplex PCR reads, holding one entry per CDR3 protein. The data show around 490,000 distinct CDR3 sequences, roughly 21% seen once. The sequenced sample was blood. The receptors originated from a man aged 35 to 55 with Graves' ophthalmopathy.

On this clonotype itself: Mismatch with germline at one junction end may stem from a read error. This chain joins TRBV3-1 and TRBJ1-2, with TRBD1 as a possible D gene (6 bases). The CDR3 has 14 residues. Looked up from germline, CDR1 is LGHDT and CDR2 is YNNKEL (reference sequence). The CDR3 DNA follows: TGTGCCAGCAGGCTACAGGGTACATCCTATGGCTGCACCTTC. It codes for CASRLQGTSYGCTF.

This clonotype was counted between two and nine times. V is TRBV15 and J is TRBJ1-4; D is unresolved. CDR1 is LNHNV and CDR2 is YYDKDF in the germline V gene (reference sequence). The V and J ends lost 0 bases and 8 bases respectively, with 13 bases between them. The CDR3 spans 15 residues. The CDR3 coding sequence is TGTGCCACCAGCAGAGAATGGGGAGGCGGGGAAAAACTGTTTTTT. Translated: CATSREWGGGEKLFF.

This clonotype was counted a few times. One end of the junction fails to match germline, which may point to a read error. The chain is built from TRBV28 and TRBJ2-2; D perhaps matches TRBD1 (6 bases). The CDR3 runs 14 residues. Germline CDR1 MDHEN, CDR2 SYDVKM. CDR3 sequence reads: CASSLFPDLGGLFF. The CDR3 DNA is TGTGCCAGCAGTTTATTCCCGGATCTAGGGGGGCTGTTTTTT.